The 8 T cell receptor beta chains in this list originate from one sample, sequenced in a study of blood T cell repertoires in COVID-19. Here immunoSEQ multiplex PCR was the method, and the copy in TCRdb shows in-frame clones only, minus some. The sample has more than 70,000 clones; around 90% are singletons. The sequenced sample was peripheral blood. Receptors were obtained from a woman between 45 and 65 years old with active or convalescent COVID-19.

This clone was seen once. The chain joins TRBV14 to TRBJ1-6, with TRBD1 matching over 8 bases. V lost 2 bases to trimming and J lost 7 bases; unmatched junction nucleotides: 4. The CDR3 covers 15 residues. Germline lookup yields CDR1 SGHDN and CDR2 FVKESK. CDR3 loop: CASSQRTGSNSPLHF. CDR3 DNA: TGTGCCAGCAGCCAACGGACAGGGTCCAATTCACCCCTCCACTTT.

The chain recombines TRBV27 with TRBJ1-1; D is uncertain. Per the germline V gene, CDR1 is MNHEY and CDR2 is SMNVEV (reference sequence). The V and J ends lost 5 bases and 4 bases respectively, with 8 bases between them. This CDR3 is 12 amino acids long. The CDR3: CASSTEGTEAFF. The CDR3 nucleotides read TGTGCCAGCAGTACCGAGGGCACTGAAGCTTTCTTT.

The chain links TRBV7-8 to TRBJ1-4; 9 bases are shared with TRBD1. This CDR3 has 16 amino acids. The junction had 10 bases not matched to a gene; V was cut back by 5 bases and J by 6 bases. Per the germline V gene, CDR1 is SGHVS and CDR2 is FQNEAQ. CDR3 nucleotide sequence: TGTGCCAGCAGCGCCACATCCGGGACAGGGCATGAAAAACTGTTTTTT. Protein sequence: CASSATSGTGHEKLFF.

This sequence joins TRBV21-1 and TRBJ1-1; TRBD1, the D gene given by the table, was not confirmed from the DNA. TRBV21-1 is a listed pseudogene. The CDR3 has 15 residues. The CDR3 spells CASGRTGGLGTEAFF. DNA of the CDR3: TGTGCCAGCGGAAGGACAGGGGGCCTGGGAACTGAAGCTTTCTTT.

V usage is TRBV5-4 and J usage is TRBJ1-3; 7 bases agree with TRBD1. V shed 2 bases, J shed 3 bases, and the junction held 2 bases outside the gene matches. CDR1 is SGHNT and CDR2 is YYREEE in the germline V gene (reference sequence). The length of the CDR3 is 14 residues. This CDR3 reads CASSFQGGGNTIYF. Here the CDR3 DNA reads TGTGCCAGCAGCTTCCAGGGGGGTGGAAACACCATATATTTT.

The count of this clone is one. V is TRBV7-2 and J is TRBJ1-4; TRBD1 might be the D (5 bases). The V end was cut by 5 bases, the J end by 3 bases, with 7 bases between. The CDR3 covers 13 residues. Germline V gene sequence: CDR1 SGHTA, CDR2 FQGNSA. The CDR3 reads CASSGGANEKLFF. CDR3 bases: TGTGCCAGCAGCGGGGGGGCTAATGAAAAACTGTTTTTT. The full variable domain, in which reference TRBV7-2 and TRBJ1-4 provide the parts outside the CDR3, is GAGVSQSPSNKVTEKGKDVELRCDPISGHTALYWYRQSLGQGLEFLIYFQGNSAPDKSGLPSDRFSAERTGGSVSTLTIQRTQQEDSAVYLCASSGGANEKLFFGSGTQLSVL.

The chain links TRBV5-1 to TRBJ2-3; D is perhaps TRBD1 (6 bases). This CDR3 is 14 amino acids long. Trimming pared 0 bases from V and 5 bases from J, leaving 10 bases between. Germline loops: CDR1 SGHRS, CDR2 YFSETQ. CDR3 DNA: TGCGCCAGCAGCTTGGACAGGGTTGGAGATACGCAGTATTTT. Translation: CASSLDRVGDTQYF.

J is TRBJ2-2 and V is TRBV27, with D unclear. The CDR3 has 13 residues. V lost 4 bases and J lost 7, with 10 bases in between. The germline gives CDR1 MNHEY, CDR2 SMNVEV (reference sequence). CDR3 sequence reads: CASSSPGGGELFF. The CDR3, as DNA: TGTGCCAGCAGTTCGCCGGGTGGCGGGGAGCTGTTTTTT.